This TCR beta chain was retrieved from a study of T cells expressing NK-cell markers. In the study overall: The TCR beta repertoires were obtained from sorted CD3+CD56+NKG2C+, CD3+CD56+NKG2C- and CD3+CD56-NKG2C+ T cells.

Note on this clonotype: Its specificity is unknown.

Study-wide results and limits: A range of roughly 1.0-8% of CD8+ T cells consisted of dominant NKG2C+ clonotypes in 5 or 6 donors. The same clonotypes also predominated in the CD3+CD56-NKG2C+ fraction of a handful of donors.

It was by 5'RACE template switching with UMIs that TCR beta cDNA was made. TCRdb reprocessed the 5' RACE reads, keeping one entry per CDR3 protein, no DNA. This table holds 450,000 to 600,000 distinct CDR3 sequences. The receptor's source is a man aged 18 to 29 in good health. What was sequenced was blood T cells: a sorted CD56 or NKG2C T cell subset, CD4+ or CD8+ T cells, or bulk PBMC T cells (not recorded which).

Here the CDR3 reads CASRQTGDVRKLFF. J is TRBJ1-4 and V is TRBV5-1; TCRdb gives TRBD1 as the D gene, but with no DNA this cannot be confirmed. The germline CDR1 and CDR2 sequences are SGHRS and YFSETQ. This CDR3 is built from 14 residues.